The T cell receptor (beta chain) under discussion was sequenced for a study of blood T cell repertoires in COVID-19. V was pared by 0 bases and J by 5 bases, with 6 bases of the junction left unmatched. Germline CDR1 is SQVTM and CDR2 is ANQGSEA. The CDR3 loop spans 15 amino acids. Repertoires were generated with immunoSEQ multiplex PCR, while TCRdb's copy carries only in-frame clones and drops some. The sample records about 20,000 clones, roughly 78% being singletons. The receptor was derived from a man aged 80 or over with acute or convalescent COVID-19. Sequences were obtained from peripheral blood. The V gene is TRBV29-1, the J gene TRBJ2-2; 7 bases fit TRBD1. Here the CDR3 DNA reads TGCAGCGTTGAAGAGAGAAGGGGGCGGACCGGGGAGCTGTTTTTT. Amino acid sequence: CSVEERRGRTGELFF.